One sample yielded the 5 T cell receptor beta chains listed below, sequenced in a study of OX40 agonist ivuxolimab in advanced cancers. The data were produced by immunoSEQ multiplex PCR, yet TCRdb's version contains in-frame clones alone and is incomplete. The sample has tens of thousands of clones, approximately 80% seen once. This specimen consisted of CD4+ or CD8+ T cells sorted from blood, obtained in a trial of the OX40 agonist ivuxolimab. Receptors were obtained from an adult with an advanced solid tumor such as melanoma, head and neck, liver or kidney cancer.

This sequence joins TRBV5-6 and TRBJ1-5; D perhaps matches TRBD1 (5 bases). From germline, CDR1 is SGHDT and CDR2 YYEEEE. The V end was cut by 5 bases, the J end by 0 bases, with 12 bases between. The CDR3 is 15 residues long. The CDR3 spells CASSFGGISNQPQHF. DNA for the CDR3: TGTGCCAGCAGTTTCGGGGGGATTAGCAATCAGCCCCAGCATTTT. Drawing the rest from reference TRBV5-6 and TRBJ1-5, the complete variable domain is DAGVTQSPTHLIKTRGQQVTLRCSPKSGHDTVSWYQQALGQGPQFIFQYYEEEERQRGNFPDRFSGHQFPNYSSELNVNALLLGDSALYLCASSFGGISNQPQHFGDGTRLSIL.

In the case of this clone: Additional DNA sequences in this sample encode the identical CDR3. The rearrangement uses TRBV27 and TRBJ2-7, with D uncertain. This CDR3 spans 13 amino acids. V lost 0 bases to trimming and J lost 0 bases, with 3 bases between them. Germline CDR1 and CDR2: MNHEY and SMNVEV (reference sequence). The DNA of the CDR3 is TGTGCCAGCAGTTTATCCCCCTCCTACGAGCAGTACTTC. Its translation: CASSLSPSYEQYF.

This rearrangement joins TRBV6-6 to TRBJ2-7; D might be TRBD2 (5 bases). Germline CDR1 MNHNY, CDR2 SVGAGI (reference sequence). Trimming removed 0 bases at V and 3 bases at J, with 9 bases between. The CDR3 spans 14 residues. The CDR3 DNA reads as TGTGCCAGCAGTTACTCGATAGAGGGCTACGAGCAGTACTTC. This sequence encodes CASSYSIEGYEQYF.

This chain joins TRBV28 and TRBJ2-7; tentatively, D is TRBD1 (6 bases). The germline gives CDR1 MDHEN, CDR2 SYDVKM. The CDR3 contains 13 residues. The V end lost 6 bases, the J end lost 7 bases, and 16 bases lay between the germline ends. The CDR3 loop is CASSDLVGGEQYF. DNA of the CDR3: TGTGCCAGCAGCGACCTTGTAGGGGGAGAGCAGTACTTC.

The chain carries TRBV11-2 and TRBJ1-3; maybe TRBD1 (6 bases). Germline V gene sequence: CDR1 SGHAT, CDR2 FQNNGV. Trimming stripped 3 bases from V and 8 bases from J, with 20 bases between. The length of the CDR3 is 16 residues. This CDR3 is CASSFLHRGPGDTIYF. In DNA form, the CDR3 reads TGTGCCAGCAGCTTTCTACATCGGGGGCCTGGGGACACCATATATTTT. The whole variable domain, remainder taken from reference TRBV11-2 and TRBJ1-3, is EAGVAQSPRYKIIEKRQSVAFWCNPISGHATLYWYQQILGQGPKLLIQFQNNGVVDDSQLPKDRFSAERLKGVDSTLKIQPAKLEDSAVYLCASSFLHRGPGDTIYFGEGSWLTVV.